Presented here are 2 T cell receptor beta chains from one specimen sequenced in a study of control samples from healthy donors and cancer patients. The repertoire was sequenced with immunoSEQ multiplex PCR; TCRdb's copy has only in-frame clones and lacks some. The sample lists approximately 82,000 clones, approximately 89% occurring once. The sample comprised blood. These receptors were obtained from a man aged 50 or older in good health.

CDR3 in DNA: TGTGCCACCAGTGTAGCAGGGGACTATGGCTACACCTTC. Protein: CATSVAGDYGYTF. The chain employs TRBV24-1 and TRBJ1-2; D might be TRBD1 (6 bases). V lost 5 bases and J 3 bases, leaving 9 bases between the germline ends. Per germline, CDR1 KGHDR and CDR2 SFDVKD. The CDR3 contains 13 residues.

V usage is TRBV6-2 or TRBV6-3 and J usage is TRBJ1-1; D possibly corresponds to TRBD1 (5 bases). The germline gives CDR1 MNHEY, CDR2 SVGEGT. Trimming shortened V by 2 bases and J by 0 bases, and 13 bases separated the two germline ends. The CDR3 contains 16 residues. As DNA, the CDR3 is TGTGCCAGCAGTTACGTGGACATACGGATGAACACTGAAGCTTTCTTT. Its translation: CASSYVDIRMNTEAFF.